A selection of T cell receptor beta chains follows, all from one sample in a study of blood T cell repertoires in COVID-19. Assay used: immunoSEQ multiplex PCR; TCRdb lists only in-frame clones, some missing. The repertoire holds 95,000 to 150,000 clones, with about four fifths as singletons. The sequencing input was peripheral blood. Receptors were obtained from a woman in her 70s with acute or convalescent COVID-19. Each CDR3 is given with its conserved first and last residue. The D gene is left open where the match is weak. Size is omitted from some rows. Given values are once, few, many or a class for expanded clones.

TRBV3-1/TRBV3-2	TRBJ2-2	NA	NA	CASSQVGSLVGELFF	TGTGCCAGCAGCCAGGTGGGCTCTCTCGTCGGGGAGCTGTTTTTT
TRBV25-1	TRBJ1-2	NA	NA	CASSESYGYTF	TGTGCCAGCAGTGAATCTTATGGCTACACCTTC
TRBV9	TRBJ2-1	TRBD2	NA	CASSVDAGGTYNEQFF	TGTGCCAGCAGCGTAGATGCGGGGGGAACCTACAATGAGCAGTTCTTC
TRBV5-5	TRBJ1-2	NA	once	CASSLARQGGYGYTF	TGTGCCAGCAGCTTGGCCCGGCAGGGCGGCTATGGCTACACCTTC
TRBV29-1	TRBJ2-1	TRBD1	NA	CSVERSGMQGAGEQFF	TGCAGCGTTGAAAGGTCAGGTATGCAGGGGGCTGGTGAGCAGTTCTTC
TRBV10-1	TRBJ1-2	TRBD1	once	CASSEGTDYGYTF	TGCGCCAGCAGTGAGGGGACAGACTATGGCTACACCTTC
TRBV5-1	TRBJ2-3	NA	NA	CASRPMGASTDTQYF	TGCGCCAGCAGACCAATGGGGGCCTCCACAGATACGCAGTATTTT
TRBV7-2	TRBJ2-7	NA	NA	CASSSQPGLAYEQYF	TGTGCCAGCAGCTCCCAACCGGGACTGGCATACGAGCAGTACTTC
TRBV6-5	TRBJ2-5	TRBD1	NA	CASRDRGLSQETQYF	TGTGCCAGCAGGGACAGGGGGCTAAGTCAAGAGACCCAGTACTTC
TRBV5-1	TRBJ1-2	TRBD1	NA	CASSPDRANYGYTF	TGCGCCAGCAGCCCGGACAGGGCCAACTATGGCTACACCTTC
TRBV11-2	TRBJ2-1	NA	NA	CASSRKKTLAHEQFF	TGTGCCAGCAGTCGAAAGAAAACACTAGCTCATGAGCAGTTCTTC
TRBV14	TRBJ2-2	TRBD2	NA	CASSRTSGGAFRPTGELFF	TGTGCCAGCAGCCGCACTAGCGGGGGGGCCTTTCGTCCCACCGGGGAGCTGTTTTTT
TRBV7-2	TRBJ1-2	NA	NA	CASSLDAGEGYTF	TGTGCCAGCAGCTTAGACGCAGGCGAAGGCTACACCTTC
TRBV7-2	TRBJ1-4	NA	few	CASSPRTGDEKLFF	TGTGCCAGCAGCCCACGGACGGGAGATGAAAAACTGTTTTTT
TRBV29-1	TRBJ1-1	NA	NA	CSAGGGTEAFF	TGCAGCGCCGGGGGTGGCACTGAAGCTTTCTTT
TRBV9	TRBJ2-2	TRBD2	few	CASSVGLAGGNTGELFF	TGTGCCAGCAGCGTAGGTCTAGCGGGGGGGAACACCGGGGAGCTGTTTTTT